This is a list of T cell receptor beta chains from one sample in a study of T-cell memory formation after mild COVID-19. TCRdb reprocessed the 5' RACE reads via MiXCR and lists one record per CDR3 protein. This table has 350,000 to 450,000 distinct CDR3 sequences, more than 20% appearing once. Sequencing was performed on PBMCs or a T cell subset sorted from them (not recorded which). The receptors were sampled from an adult woman who had mild COVID-19 (a few samples of this study predate the infection). Cell type and time point are not known. Each CDR3 is given with its conserved first and last residue. The D gene is left open where the match is weak. The listing skips clone size in some rows; elsewhere it reads once, few, many or a size class.

v_gene: TRBV24-1
abundance: few
j_gene: TRBJ2-5
d_gene: -
CDR3aa: CATTGDQETQYF
CDR3nt: TGTGCCACCACCGGGGATCAAGAGACCCAGTACTTC

v_gene: TRBV12-3/TRBV12-4
abundance: -
j_gene: TRBJ2-6
d_gene: TRBD1
CDR3aa: CASTRTGAGANVLTF
CDR3nt: TGTGCCAGCACCCGAACAGGGGCTGGGGCCAACGTCCTGACTTTC

v_gene: TRBV7-8
abundance: few
j_gene: TRBJ2-1
d_gene: -
CDR3aa: CASSLALGGGTYNEQFF
CDR3nt: TGTGCCAGCAGCTTAGCGCTGGGCGGGGGCACTTACAATGAGCAGTTCTTC

v_gene: TRBV9
abundance: few
j_gene: TRBJ2-7
d_gene: TRBD2
CDR3aa: CASSVAPGPSGSLYEQYF
CDR3nt: TGTGCCAGCAGCGTAGCCCCAGGTCCGAGCGGGAGTCTCTACGAGCAGTACTTC

v_gene: TRBV9
abundance: -
j_gene: TRBJ2-1
d_gene: TRBD1
CDR3aa: CASSVDRGWMSEQFF
CDR3nt: TGTGCCAGCAGCGTAGACAGGGGGTGGATGAGTGAGCAGTTCTTC

v_gene: TRBV7-6
abundance: -
j_gene: TRBJ1-3
d_gene: -
CDR3aa: CASSLESDTIYF
CDR3nt: TGTGCCAGCAGCCTTGAGTCGGACACCATATATTTT

v_gene: TRBV7-6
abundance: few
j_gene: TRBJ2-3
d_gene: TRBD2
CDR3aa: CASSFSLAGGSDTQYF
CDR3nt: TGTGCCAGCAGCTTTTCCCTAGCGGGAGGGAGCGATACGCAGTATTTT

v_gene: TRBV14
abundance: -
j_gene: TRBJ2-1
d_gene: TRBD2
CDR3aa: CASSQVFFGTGGRWVESYNEQFF
CDR3nt: TGTGCCAGCAGCCAAGTTTTTTTCGGGACGGGAGGGCGTTGGGTCGAGTCCTACAATGAGCAGTTCTTC

v_gene: TRBV6-2/TRBV6-3
abundance: -
j_gene: TRBJ1-1
d_gene: -
CDR3aa: CASSYARNTEAFF
CDR3nt: TGTGCCAGCAGTTACGCCCGGAACACTGAAGCTTTCTTT

v_gene: TRBV5-1
abundance: -
j_gene: TRBJ2-2
d_gene: -
CDR3aa: CASSLSPGLGIPLLANTGELFF
CDR3nt: TGCGCCAGCAGCTTGTCCCCGGGACTCGGAATCCCCCTCCTGGCAAACACCGGGGAGCTGTTTTTT

v_gene: TRBV3-1
abundance: few
j_gene: TRBJ2-1
d_gene: -
CDR3aa: CASSQAGYEQFF
CDR3nt: TGTGCCAGCAGCCAAGCCGGGTATGAGCAGTTCTTC

v_gene: TRBV7-3
abundance: few
j_gene: TRBJ2-1
d_gene: TRBD2
CDR3aa: CASSQNSAGVRNEQFF
CDR3nt: TGTGCCAGCAGCCAAAATTCTGCGGGAGTTAGAAATGAGCAGTTCTTC

v_gene: TRBV9
abundance: -
j_gene: TRBJ2-1
d_gene: -
CDR3aa: CASSPEGASSYNEQFF
CDR3nt: TGTGCCAGCAGCCCGGAGGGTGCAAGCTCCTACAATGAGCAGTTCTTC

v_gene: TRBV7-9
abundance: few
j_gene: TRBJ2-5
d_gene: -
CDR3aa: CASSPPQTGSKTQYF
CDR3nt: TGTGCCAGCAGCCCTCCCCAGACAGGCTCTAAGACCCAGTACTTC

v_gene: TRBV6-5
abundance: -
j_gene: TRBJ2-5
d_gene: -
CDR3aa: CASSYSLMSSETQYF
CDR3nt: TGTGCCAGCAGTTACTCCCTGATGTCGTCTGAGACACAGTACTTC

v_gene: TRBV19
abundance: -
j_gene: TRBJ1-1
d_gene: TRBD1
CDR3aa: CASRDRDRTTPWNTEAFF
CDR3nt: TGTGCCAGTAGGGACCGGGACAGGACTACACCCTGGAACACTGAAGCTTTCTTT

v_gene: TRBV28
abundance: once
j_gene: TRBJ2-7
d_gene: TRBD2
CDR3aa: CASSLWSGRADEQYF
CDR3nt: TGTGCCAGCAGTTTATGGAGCGGGAGGGCCGACGAGCAGTACTTC

v_gene: TRBV6-1
abundance: few
j_gene: TRBJ2-5
d_gene: -
CDR3aa: CASRELLAQETQYF
CDR3nt: TGTGCCAGCAGGGAATTACTAGCCCAAGAGACCCAGTACTTC

v_gene: TRBV20-1
abundance: -
j_gene: TRBJ2-1
d_gene: TRBD1
CDR3aa: CSASGTGGNEQFF
CDR3nt: TGCAGTGCTTCAGGGACAGGGGGCAATGAGCAGTTCTTC

v_gene: TRBV7-7
abundance: few
j_gene: TRBJ2-5
d_gene: TRBD2
CDR3aa: CASSFSGGDQETQYF
CDR3nt: TGTGCCAGCAGCTTTAGCGGGGGAGACCAAGAGACCCAGTACTTC

v_gene: TRBV6-5
abundance: -
j_gene: TRBJ1-1
d_gene: -
CDR3aa: CASRKRDTYTEAFF
CDR3nt: TGTGCCAGCAGAAAGAGGGACACTTACACTGAAGCTTTCTTT

v_gene: TRBV24-1
abundance: few
j_gene: TRBJ1-2
d_gene: -
CDR3aa: CATSDLGRNGYTF
CDR3nt: TGTGCCACCAGTGATTTAGGCCGGAATGGCTACACCTTC

v_gene: TRBV20-1
abundance: -
j_gene: TRBJ2-7
d_gene: -
CDR3aa: CSARQPGGDEQYF
CDR3nt: TGCAGTGCTAGGCAACCGGGGGGCGACGAGCAGTACTTC

v_gene: TRBV15
abundance: -
j_gene: TRBJ2-7
d_gene: -
CDR3aa: CATRRERTTSYEQYF
CDR3nt: TGTGCCACCAGGAGAGAAAGGACAACCTCCTACGAGCAGTACTTC

v_gene: TRBV12-3/TRBV12-4
abundance: -
j_gene: TRBJ2-1
d_gene: -
CDR3aa: CASSPRTFQFF
CDR3nt: TGTGCCAGCAGTCCCCGGACGTTCCAGTTCTTC

v_gene: TRBV9
abundance: -
j_gene: TRBJ1-1
d_gene: -
CDR3aa: CASSIVTGNTEAFF
CDR3nt: TGTGCCAGCAGTATTGTTACGGGGAACACTGAAGCTTTCTTT

v_gene: TRBV5-1
abundance: few
j_gene: TRBJ2-1
d_gene: -
CDR3aa: CASSPAPGRSYNEQFF
CDR3nt: TGCGCCAGCAGCCCTGCACCCGGTCGCTCCTACAATGAGCAGTTCTTC

v_gene: TRBV12-3/TRBV12-4
abundance: -
j_gene: TRBJ2-1
d_gene: -
CDR3aa: CASSFRRFNNNEQFF
CDR3nt: TGTGCCAGCAGTTTTAGGCGTTTTAATAACAATGAGCAGTTCTTC

v_gene: TRBV15
abundance: few
j_gene: TRBJ2-1
d_gene: -
CDR3aa: CATSRDLAPRDRGLRMVREGGQFF
CDR3nt: TGTGCCACCAGCAGAGATTTGGCACCCCGGGACAGGGGTCTAAGGATGGTGCGGGAGGGTGGGCAGTTCTTC

v_gene: TRBV20-1
abundance: -
j_gene: TRBJ1-1
d_gene: -
CDR3aa: CSASRPQGSTEAFF
CDR3nt: TGCAGTGCTAGTCGACCCCAGGGGAGCACTGAAGCTTTCTTT

v_gene: TRBV4-3
abundance: few
j_gene: TRBJ2-7
d_gene: -
CDR3aa: CASSQGGGGAYPYEQYF
CDR3nt: TGCGCCAGCAGCCAAGGAGGTGGCGGGGCATATCCCTACGAGCAGTACTTC

v_gene: TRBV13
abundance: -
j_gene: TRBJ2-7
d_gene: -
CDR3aa: CASSKSASYEQYF
CDR3nt: TGTGCCAGCAGCAAAAGCGCATCCTACGAGCAGTACTTC

v_gene: TRBV7-2
abundance: few
j_gene: TRBJ2-7
d_gene: -
CDR3aa: CASSGRDLTSYEQYF
CDR3nt: TGTGCCAGCAGCGGCCGGGACTTGACGTCCTACGAGCAGTACTTC

v_gene: TRBV12-3/TRBV12-4
abundance: many
j_gene: TRBJ2-7
d_gene: -
CDR3aa: CASSVTGTPTSYEQYF
CDR3nt: TGTGCCAGCAGCGTGACCGGGACACCAACCTCCTACGAGCAGTACTTC

v_gene: TRBV11-2
abundance: -
j_gene: TRBJ2-3
d_gene: TRBD2
CDR3aa: CASSLVWRESTDTQYF
CDR3nt: TGTGCCAGCAGCTTAGTTTGGCGGGAGAGCACAGATACGCAGTATTTT

v_gene: TRBV3-1
abundance: -
j_gene: TRBJ1-5
d_gene: -
CDR3aa: CASSLRGGADQPQHF
CDR3nt: TGTGCCAGCAGCCTCCGTGGGGGGGCTGATCAGCCCCAGCATTTT

v_gene: TRBV30
abundance: few
j_gene: TRBJ1-6
d_gene: -
CDR3aa: CAWNMGTNNSPLHF
CDR3nt: TGTGCCTGGAACATGGGGACTAATAATTCACCCCTCCACTTT

v_gene: TRBV12-3/TRBV12-4
abundance: few
j_gene: TRBJ2-7
d_gene: TRBD1
CDR3aa: CASSLRDRGTREQYF
CDR3nt: TGTGCCAGCAGTTTGAGGGACAGAGGGACCCGGGAGCAGTACTTC

v_gene: TRBV5-6
abundance: -
j_gene: TRBJ2-3
d_gene: -
CDR3aa: CASSLATGAGHGRPDTQYF
CDR3nt: TGTGCCAGCAGCTTGGCTACAGGGGCGGGACACGGTAGGCCAGATACGCAGTATTTT

v_gene: TRBV7-9
abundance: many
j_gene: TRBJ2-1
d_gene: -
CDR3aa: CASRSGSYNEQFF
CDR3nt: TGTGCCAGCAGGAGCGGGTCCTACAATGAGCAGTTCTTC

v_gene: TRBV7-2
abundance: few
j_gene: TRBJ1-5
d_gene: -
CDR3aa: CASSSTPWQPQHF
CDR3nt: TGTGCCAGCAGCTCGACACCCTGGCAGCCCCAGCATTTT

v_gene: TRBV18
abundance: -
j_gene: TRBJ2-1
d_gene: -
CDR3aa: CASSPRDQVGSYNEQFF
CDR3nt: TGTGCCAGCTCACCCCGGGACCAAGTGGGCTCCTACAATGAGCAGTTCTTC